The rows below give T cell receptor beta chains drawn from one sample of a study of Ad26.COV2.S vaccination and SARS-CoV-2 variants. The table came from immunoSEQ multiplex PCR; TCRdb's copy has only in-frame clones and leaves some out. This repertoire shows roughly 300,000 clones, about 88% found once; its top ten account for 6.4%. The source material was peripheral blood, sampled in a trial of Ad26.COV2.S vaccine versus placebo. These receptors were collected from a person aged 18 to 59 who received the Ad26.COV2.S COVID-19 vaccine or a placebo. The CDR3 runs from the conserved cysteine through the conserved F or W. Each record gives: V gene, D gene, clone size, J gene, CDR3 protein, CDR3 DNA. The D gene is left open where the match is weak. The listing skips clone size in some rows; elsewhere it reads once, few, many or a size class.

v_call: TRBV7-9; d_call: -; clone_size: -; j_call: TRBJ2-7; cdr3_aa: CASSLNRRVSYEQYF; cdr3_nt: TGTGCCAGCAGCTTAAACAGGCGGGTATCCTACGAGCAGTACTTC
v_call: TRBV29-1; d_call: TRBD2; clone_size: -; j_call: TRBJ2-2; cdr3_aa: CSAYFLAGVNTGELFF; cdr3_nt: TGCAGCGCCTATTTTCTAGCGGGGGTGAACACCGGGGAGCTGTTTTTT
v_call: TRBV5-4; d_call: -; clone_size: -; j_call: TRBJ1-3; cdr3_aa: CASSKRDVNTIYF; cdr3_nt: TGTGCCAGCAGCAAAAGAGACGTAAACACCATATATTTT
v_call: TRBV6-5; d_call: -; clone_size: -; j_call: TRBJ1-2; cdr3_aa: CASRLYLGGNYGYTF; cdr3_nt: TGTGCCAGCAGGCTTTATTTAGGGGGTAACTATGGCTACACCTTC
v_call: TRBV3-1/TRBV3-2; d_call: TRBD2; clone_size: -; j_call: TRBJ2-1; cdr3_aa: CASSQGRLAGIIYNEQFF; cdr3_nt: TGTGCCAGCAGCCAAGGAAGGCTAGCGGGGATTATCTACAATGAGCAGTTCTTC
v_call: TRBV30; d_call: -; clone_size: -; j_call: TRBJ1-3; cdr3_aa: CAWSVRNTIYF; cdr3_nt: TGTGCCTGGAGTGTAAGAAACACCATATATTTT
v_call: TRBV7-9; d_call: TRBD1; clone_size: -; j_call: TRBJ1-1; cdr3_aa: CASSTRGANTEAFF; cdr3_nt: TGTGCCAGCAGCACCAGGGGGGCGAACACTGAAGCTTTCTTT
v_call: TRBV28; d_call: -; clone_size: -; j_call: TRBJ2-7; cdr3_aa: CASSALGAAYEQYF; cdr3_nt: TGTGCCAGCAGTGCCCTAGGGGCAGCCTACGAGCAGTACTTC
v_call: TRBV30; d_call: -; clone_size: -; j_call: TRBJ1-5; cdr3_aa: CACTEGGGYQPQHF; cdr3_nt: TGTGCCTGCACCGAGGGTGGGGGGTATCAGCCCCAGCATTTT
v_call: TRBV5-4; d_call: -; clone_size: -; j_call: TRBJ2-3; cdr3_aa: CASSLGAGLTDTQYF; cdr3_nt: TGTGCCAGCAGCTTGGGGGCAGGGCTCACAGATACGCAGTATTTT
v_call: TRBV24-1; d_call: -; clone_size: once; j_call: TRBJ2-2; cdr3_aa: CATSDRSTGELFF; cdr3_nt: TGTGCCACCAGTGACCGCTCCACCGGGGAGCTGTTTTTT
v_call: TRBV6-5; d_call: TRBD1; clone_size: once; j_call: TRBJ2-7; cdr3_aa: CASSRRGTGANEQYF; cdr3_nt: TGTGCCAGCAGCCGACGAGGCACAGGGGCAAACGAGCAGTACTTC
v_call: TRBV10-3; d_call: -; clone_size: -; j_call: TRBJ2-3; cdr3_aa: CAISGPGKVYTPTRADTQYF; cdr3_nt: TGTGCCATCAGTGGTCCGGGTAAAGTCTATACCCCGACACGCGCAGATACGCAGTATTTT
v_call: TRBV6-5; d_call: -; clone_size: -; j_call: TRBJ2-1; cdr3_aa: CASSYSSIGIGVFF; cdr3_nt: TGTGCCAGCAGTTACTCCTCAATAGGGATAGGGGTGTTCTTC
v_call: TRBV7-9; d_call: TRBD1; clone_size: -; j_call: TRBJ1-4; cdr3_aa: CASSRGQGREKLFF; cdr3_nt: TGTGCCAGCAGCCGTGGACAGGGAAGGGAAAAACTGTTTTTT
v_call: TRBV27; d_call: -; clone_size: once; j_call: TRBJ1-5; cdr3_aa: CASSLFGRSQPQHF; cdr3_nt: TGTGCCAGCAGTTTATTTGGGAGGTCTCAGCCCCAGCATTTT